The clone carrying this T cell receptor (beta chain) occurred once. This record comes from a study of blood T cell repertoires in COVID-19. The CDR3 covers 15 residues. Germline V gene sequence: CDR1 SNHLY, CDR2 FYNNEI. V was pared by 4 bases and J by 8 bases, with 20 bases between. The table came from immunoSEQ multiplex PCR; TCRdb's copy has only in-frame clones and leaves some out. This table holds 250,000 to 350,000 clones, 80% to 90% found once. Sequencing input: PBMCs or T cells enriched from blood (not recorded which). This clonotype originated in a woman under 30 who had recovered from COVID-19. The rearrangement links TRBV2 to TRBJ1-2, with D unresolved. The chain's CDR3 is CASSVEILSLRGYTF. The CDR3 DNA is TGTGCCAGCAGTGTAGAGATCCTTTCCCTGCGAGGCTACACCTTC.